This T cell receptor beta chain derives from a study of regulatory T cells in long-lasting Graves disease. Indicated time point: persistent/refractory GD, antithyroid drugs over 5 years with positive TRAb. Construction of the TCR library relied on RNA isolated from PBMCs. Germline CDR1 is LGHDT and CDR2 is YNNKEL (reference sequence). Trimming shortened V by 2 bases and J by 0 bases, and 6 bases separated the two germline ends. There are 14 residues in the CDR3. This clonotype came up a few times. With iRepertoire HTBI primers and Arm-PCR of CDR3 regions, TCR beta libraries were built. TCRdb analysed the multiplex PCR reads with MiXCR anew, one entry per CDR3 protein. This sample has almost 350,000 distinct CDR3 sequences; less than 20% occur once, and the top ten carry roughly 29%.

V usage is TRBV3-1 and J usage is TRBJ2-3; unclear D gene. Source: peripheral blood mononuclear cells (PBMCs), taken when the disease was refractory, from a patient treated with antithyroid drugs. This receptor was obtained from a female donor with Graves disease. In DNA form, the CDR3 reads TGTGCCAGCAGCCAAACCGGCAGCACAGATACGCAGTATTTT. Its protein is CASSQTGSTDTQYF.